This T cell receptor (beta chain) was observed in a study of T cell repertoires in cytomegalovirus infection. Using its own MiXCR run on the reads, TCRdb lists one record per CDR3 protein. The sample gives about 230,000 distinct CDR3 sequences, 6% to 8% of which show up once; about 6.3% is in the top ten. This clonotype appeared many times. Its antigen is not known. The CDR3 loop spans 15 amino acids. The ends were cut back, 0 bases at V and 0 bases at J, with 8 bases in the middle. Germline values: CDR1 SGHTA, CDR2 FQGNSA. Findings and limits, study-wide: HLA-C-restricted, CMV-specific TCR beta clonotypes were dominant ex vivo.

This sequence joins TRBV7-2 and TRBJ1-2; perhaps TRBD1 as D (6 bases). The sample was PBMCs. The sequence derives from a human donor in good health (CMV status not recorded). Some clones in this sample may be carry-over from other donors' samples. This CDR3 reads CASSLAGGPNYGYTF. CDR3 coding DNA: TGTGCCAGCAGCTTAGCGGGGGGGCCTAACTATGGCTACACCTTC.